This is a list of T cell receptor beta chains from one sample in a study of CD8+ T cells in alopecia areata. Assay: immunoSEQ multiplex PCR; the TCRdb copy retains only in-frame clones and omits some. The sample comprises around 29,000 clones, more than 55% of which are singletons, and 15% to 20% rests with the top ten. The material sequenced was NKG2D-high CD8+ T cells sorted from blood. Every receptor here comes from a human donor with alopecia areata. Both conserved end residues are part of each CDR3. D genes are given only for firm matches. Where a row states a size, it is once, few, many or the class of an expanded clone; other rows omit it.

clone_size | j_call | v_call | d_call | cdr3_aa | cdr3_nt
- | TRBJ2-3 | TRBV13 | - | CASSPFRGTDTQYF | TGTGCCAGCAGCCCCTTCCGGGGCACAGATACGCAGTATTTT
- | TRBJ2-3 | TRBV7-9 | - | CASSLDPRVDTDTQYF | TGTGCCAGCAGCTTAGATCCCCGGGTTGACACAGATACGCAGTATTTT
once | TRBJ2-7 | TRBV5-1 | TRBD2 | CASSDGTSGRNEQYF | TGCGCCAGCAGCGACGGGACTAGCGGGAGAAACGAGCAGTACTTC
- | TRBJ2-7 | TRBV28 | - | CASSLGPTVGTYSYEQYF | TGTGCCAGCAGTTTGGGCCCCACCGTAGGGACCTACTCCTACGAGCAGTACTTC
- | TRBJ1-1 | TRBV19 | - | CASSVGVSTEAFF | TGTGCCAGTAGTGTAGGAGTAAGTACTGAAGCTTTCTTT
- | TRBJ2-3 | TRBV5-1 | TRBD1 | CASSLAGTALWTDTQYF | TGCGCCAGCAGCTTGGCGGGGACAGCCTTATGGACAGATACGCAGTATTTT
- | TRBJ2-3 | TRBV5-6 | - | CASSLGSSDTQYF | TGTGCCAGCAGCTTGGGATCGTCAGATACGCAGTATTTT
- | TRBJ2-3 | TRBV12-5 | - | CASGLGRGLQDTQYF | TGTGCTAGTGGTTTGGGGAGGGGTCTCCAAGATACGCAGTATTTT
few | TRBJ2-1 | TRBV2 | - | CASSELAEYNEQFF | TGTGCCAGCAGTGAACTAGCAGAATACAATGAGCAGTTCTTC
- | TRBJ2-2 | TRBV15 | - | CATSRVEGLNTGELFF | TGTGCCACCAGCAGAGTAGAGGGCCTGAACACCGGGGAGCTGTTTTTT
few | TRBJ2-7 | TRBV6-6 | - | CASSSAGGPPYEQYF | TGTGCCAGCAGTTCAGCAGGCGGGCCTCCCTACGAGCAGTACTTC
- | TRBJ2-5 | TRBV6-6 | - | CASSKRQGGEETQYF | TGTGCCAGCAGTAAACGACAGGGAGGGGAGGAGACCCAGTACTTC
- | TRBJ2-2 | TRBV4-1 | - | CASSPMSNTGELFF | TGCGCCAGCAGCCCGATGTCGAACACCGGGGAGCTGTTTTTT
- | TRBJ2-7 | TRBV27 | TRBD2 | CASSSAGGLLEQYF | TGTGCCAGCAGCTCAGCGGGAGGTCTACTCGAGCAGTACTTC
- | TRBJ2-1 | TRBV25-1 | - | CASSWGHEQFF | TGTGCCAGCAGCTGGGGGCATGAGCAGTTCTTC
- | TRBJ2-2 | TRBV5-1 | - | CASSLKQGNTGELFF | TGCGCCAGCAGCCTTAAACAGGGGAACACCGGGGAGCTGTTTTTT
- | TRBJ2-2 | TRBV4-1 | - | CASSQDRDRNTGELFF | TGCGCCAGCAGCCAAGATCGGGATAGAAACACCGGGGAGCTGTTTTTT
- | TRBJ2-3 | TRBV7-9 | - | CASSSTGWAGGTDTQYF | TGTGCCAGCAGCTCGACAGGTTGGGCAGGGGGCACAGATACGCAGTATTTT
- | TRBJ1-2 | TRBV27 | - | CASSLSPFLGIYGYTF | TGTGCCAGCAGTTTATCGCCCTTCCTGGGGATCTATGGCTACACCTTC
- | TRBJ2-5 | TRBV7-6 | TRBD1 | CASSTIYTGGFEETQYF | TGTGCCAGCAGCACGATATACACAGGGGGCTTTGAAGAGACCCAGTACTTC
- | TRBJ2-3 | TRBV2 | - | CASSEEPLGTDTQYF | TGTGCCAGCAGTGAAGAACCTCTAGGCACAGATACGCAGTATTTT
- | TRBJ2-6 | TRBV7-6 | TRBD2 | CASSPTLGGISGANVLTF | TGTGCCAGCAGCCCAACACTGGGGGGGATCTCTGGGGCCAACGTCCTGACTTTC
- | TRBJ1-4 | TRBV12-5 | - | CASGLERGLNEKLFF | TGTGCTAGTGGTTTGGAACGGGGCCTTAATGAAAAACTGTTTTTT
- | TRBJ2-6 | TRBV29-1 | - | CSVVWFLAGANVLTF | TGCAGCGTTGTTTGGTTCTTAGCTGGGGCCAACGTCCTGACTTTC
- | TRBJ2-5 | TRBV4-1 | - | CASSQVAVQETQYF | TGCGCCAGCAGCCAAGTTGCGGTACAAGAGACCCAGTACTTC
- | TRBJ2-6 | TRBV4-1 | - | CASSQEAGSGANVLTF | TGCGCCAGCAGCCAAGAAGCGGGCTCTGGGGCCAACGTCCTGACTTTC
- | TRBJ1-5 | TRBV27 | - | CASRPDGTNQPQHF | TGTGCCAGCAGACCCGACGGAACGAATCAGCCCCAGCATTTT
- | TRBJ2-1 | TRBV7-9 | TRBD2 | CASSLVLGGSEQFF | TGTGCCAGCAGCTTAGTTTTGGGGGGGAGTGAGCAGTTCTTC
few | TRBJ2-5 | TRBV25-1 | TRBD2 | CASSATSGRQETQYF | TGTGCCAGCAGTGCGACTAGCGGGAGACAAGAGACCCAGTACTTC
- | TRBJ2-4 | TRBV7-9 | - | CASSLFLGTAKNIQYF | TGTGCCAGCAGCTTATTTCTCGGGACAGCCAAAAACATTCAGTACTTC
- | TRBJ2-7 | TRBV27 | - | CASSLSAFYEQYF | TGTGCCAGCAGTTTATCGGCATTCTACGAGCAGTACTTC
- | TRBJ2-1 | TRBV5-4 | TRBD1 | CASSKGQGGLREQFF | TGTGCCAGCAGCAAGGGACAGGGCGGGCTGCGCGAGCAGTTCTTC
- | TRBJ1-3 | TRBV6-6 | - | CATQRSAGNTIYF | TGTGCCACTCAGAGGTCGGCTGGAAACACCATATATTTT
once | TRBJ2-3 | TRBV4-3 | TRBD1 | CASGDRGHTDTQYF | TGCGCCAGCGGGGACAGGGGGCATACAGATACGCAGTATTTT
- | TRBJ1-5 | TRBV7-9 | - | CASGDSNQPQHF | TGTGCCAGCGGGGATAGCAATCAGCCCCAGCATTTT
- | TRBJ2-3 | TRBV6-5 | - | CASSYSDTGTQYF | TGTGCCAGCAGTTACTCGGACACGGGTACGCAGTATTTT
few | TRBJ2-7 | TRBV7-9 | - | CASSLEAAYEQYF | TGTGCCAGCAGCTTAGAGGCAGCCTACGAGCAGTACTTC
- | TRBJ1-5 | TRBV7-9 | TRBD1 | CASSLGQGVGQPQHF | TGTGCCAGCAGCTTAGGACAGGGAGTCGGACAGCCCCAGCATTTT
- | TRBJ2-2 | TRBV2 | TRBD2 | CASSDRSGGANTGELFF | TGTGCCAGCAGTGATAGGAGCGGGGGGGCGAACACCGGGGAGCTGTTTTTT
- | TRBJ2-7 | TRBV7-9 | - | CASSFRQFEQYF | TGTGCCAGCAGCTTTAGACAGTTCGAGCAGTACTTC
- | TRBJ2-7 | TRBV7-9 | TRBD2 | CASSRRVAGGPGEQYF | TGTGCCAGCAGCCGAAGAGTAGCGGGAGGGCCGGGGGAGCAGTACTTC
few | TRBJ2-7 | TRBV27 | - | CASSLQRSYEQYF | TGTGCCAGCAGTTTACAGAGATCCTACGAGCAGTACTTC